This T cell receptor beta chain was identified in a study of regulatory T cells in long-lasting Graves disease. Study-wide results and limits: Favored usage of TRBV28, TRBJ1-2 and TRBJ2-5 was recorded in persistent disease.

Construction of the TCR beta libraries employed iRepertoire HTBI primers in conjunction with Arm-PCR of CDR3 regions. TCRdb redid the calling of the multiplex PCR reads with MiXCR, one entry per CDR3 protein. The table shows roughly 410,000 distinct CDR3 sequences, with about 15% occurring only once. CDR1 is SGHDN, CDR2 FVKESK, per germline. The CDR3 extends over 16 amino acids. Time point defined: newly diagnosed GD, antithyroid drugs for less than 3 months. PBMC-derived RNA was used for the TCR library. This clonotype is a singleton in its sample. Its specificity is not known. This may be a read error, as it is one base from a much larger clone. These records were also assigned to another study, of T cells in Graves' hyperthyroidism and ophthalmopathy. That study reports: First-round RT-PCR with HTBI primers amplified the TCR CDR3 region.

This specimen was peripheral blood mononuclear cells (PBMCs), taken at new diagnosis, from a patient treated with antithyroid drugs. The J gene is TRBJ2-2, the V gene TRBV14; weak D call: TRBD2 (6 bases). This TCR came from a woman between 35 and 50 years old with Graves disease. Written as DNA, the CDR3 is TGTGCCATCAGCCAAGATGGGGCGACTAGGACCGGGGAGCTGTTTTTT. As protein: CAISQDGATRTGELFF.